These 18 T cell receptor beta chains came from one sample sequenced in a study of cytomegalovirus exposure and HLA in healthy donors (dated by TCRdb to about 2017). The library was produced with the immunoSEQ multiplex PCR assay. The multiplex PCR relied on a mix of 60 forward primers for TCR Vbeta segments and 13 reverse primers for TCR Jbeta segments. This is the immuneACCESS table as TCRdb keeps it, with only in-frame sequences that have V and J called. A part of the clones is gone; compared with another copy, unresolved V genes explain less than half, and the rest is unexplained. This sample holds about 190,000 clones; 70% to 75% were observed only once. The ten largest clones represent 4% to 5% of the sample. The material sequenced was PBMCs. Receptors originate from a man aged 25 to 40 in good health and CMV-seropositive.

J is TRBJ2-5 and V is TRBV30; a possible D gene is TRBD1 (5 bases). This CDR3 is 14 amino acids long. The V end lost 3 bases, the J end lost 9 bases, and 20 bases lay between the germline ends. Germline CDR1 reads GTSNPN; CDR2 reads SVGIG (reference sequence). Here the CDR3 reads CAWRMDGWTRAQYF. The CDR3, as DNA: TGTGCCTGGAGAATGGATGGTTGGACCAGGGCCCAGTACTTC.

This clone was counted a few times. The chain has TRBV5-6 and TRBJ2-5; 8 nucleotides align to TRBD1. Trimming took 4 bases from V and 5 from J; bases not matched to a gene: 10. The CDR3 sequence is 15 residues long. Germline values: CDR1 SGHDT, CDR2 YYEEEE. CDR3 in DNA: TGTGCCAGCAGCCTCCAGCAGGGGGCCCAGGAGACCCAGTACTTC. It encodes CASSLQQGAQETQYF.

This clone came up a few times. The rearrangement uses TRBV28 and TRBJ2-7, with D perhaps TRBD1 (5 bases). The CDR3 contains 13 residues. Per germline, CDR1 MDHEN and CDR2 SYDVKM. Trimming removed 6 bases from V and 4 bases from J, with 13 bases in between. CDR3 bases: TGTGCCAGCAGGACCGGGCAGGGTTACGAGCAGTACTTC. Its translation is CASRTGQGYEQYF.

The genes are TRBV12-5 and TRBJ1-4, with 11 bases aligning to TRBD1. CDR3 length equals 14 residues. CDR1 is LGHNT and CDR2 is FRNRAP in the germline V gene. Trimming at V came to 3 bases and at J to 7 bases, leaving 1 base not matched to a gene. The CDR3 nucleotides are TGTGCTAGTGGTTTCGGGACAGGGGGTGAAAAACTGTTTTTT. It encodes CASGFGTGGEKLFF.

J is TRBJ2-1 and V is TRBV19, with TRBD2 identical over 11 bases. The CDR3 spans 15 residues. Per germline, CDR1 LNHDA and CDR2 SQIVND (reference sequence). V gave up 7 bases and J gave up 6 bases; unmatched junction bases: 8. CDR3 DNA: TGTGCCAGTATGTCGGGACTAGCGGTTCTCAATGAGCAGTTCTTC. Translating it yields CASMSGLAVLNEQFF.

This rearrangement joins TRBV7-9 to TRBJ1-2; no clear D. The CDR3 totals 17 residues. V was cut by 2 bases and J by 0 bases, with 16 bases left in between. The germline gives CDR1 SEHNR, CDR2 FQNEAQ (reference sequence). The chain's CDR3 is CASSLRRDNLANYGYTF. The CDR3 DNA reads as TGTGCCAGCAGCTTACGCAGAGACAACTTAGCTAACTATGGCTACACCTTC. The full variable domain, its missing parts supplied by reference TRBV7-9 and TRBJ1-2, is DTGVSQNPRHKITKRGQNVTFRCDPISEHNRLYWYRQTLGQGPEFLTYFQNEAQLEKSRLLSDRFSAERPKGSFSTLEIQRTEQGDSAMYLCASSLRRDNLANYGYTFGSGTRLTVV.

V is TRBV5-1 and J is TRBJ1-3, with 9 bases lining up with TRBD1. The V gene's germline CDR1 is SGHRS and CDR2 YFSETQ. The junction had 10 bases not matched to a gene; V was cut back by 2 bases and J by 1 base. The length of the CDR3 is 18 residues. The CDR3 loop is CASSFAGQGSFSGNTIYF. The DNA of the CDR3 is TGCGCCAGCAGCTTCGCCGGACAGGGGTCCTTTTCTGGAAACACCATATATTTT. Looking up the rest from reference TRBV5-1 and TRBJ1-3 gives the full variable domain: KAGVTQTPRYLIKTRGQQVTLSCSPISGHRSVSWYQQTPGQGLQFLFEYFSETQRNKGNFPGRFSGRQFSNSRSEMNVSTLELGDSALYLCASSFAGQGSFSGNTIYFGEGSWLTVV.

V is TRBV27 and J is TRBJ1-2, with D uncertain. Germline V gives CDR1 MNHEY, CDR2 SMNVEV (reference sequence). This CDR3 has 19 amino acids. Trimming removed 3 bases from V and 6 bases from J, with 29 bases in between. This CDR3 is CASSLRPEGLKIGANGYTF. The CDR3 DNA reads as TGTGCCAGCAGTTTGCGTCCTGAGGGTCTAAAAATTGGAGCTAATGGCTACACCTTC.

This clone was counted only a few times. V usage is TRBV23-1 and J usage is TRBJ2-7; D might be TRBD1 (7 bases). TRBV23-1 counts as an open reading frame of uncertain function. The V end was cut by 4 bases, the J end by 5 bases, with 24 bases between. The CDR3 covers 17 residues. The CDR3 region is CASSPKGGAPWGDEQYF. The CDR3 region has the DNA TGCGCCAGCAGTCCGAAAGGGGGCGCCCCCTGGGGGGACGAGCAGTACTTC.

The chain combines TRBV4-2 with TRBJ2-4; 8 bases are a match to TRBD2. V dropped 1 base and J dropped 1; count of bases not matched to a gene: 3. The germline V gene has CDR1 LGHNA and CDR2 YNFKEQ. The CDR3 covers 16 residues. CDR3 amino acids: CASSQVPSGAKNIQYF. Here the CDR3 DNA reads TGTGCCAGCAGCCAAGTGCCTAGCGGGGCCAAAAACATTCAGTACTTC.

This chain connects TRBV28 to TRBJ2-1; no definite D call. The V gene's germline CDR1 is MDHEN and CDR2 SYDVKM. There are 13 residues in the CDR3. The V gene lost 3 bases and the J gene lost 6 bases, with 9 bases spanning the gap. The chain's CDR3 is CASSFQVSNEQFF. The CDR3 DNA follows: TGTGCCAGCAGTTTCCAGGTGAGCAATGAGCAGTTCTTC.

The chain employs TRBV10-3 and TRBJ1-4; a weak D match, TRBD1 (6 bases). This CDR3 is built from 14 residues. V was clipped by 2 bases and J by 4 bases, with 8 bases between them. Germline CDR1 ENHRY, CDR2 SYGVKD. The CDR3: CAISEGQSNEKLFF. Here the CDR3 DNA reads TGTGCCATCAGTGAGGGACAGAGTAATGAAAAACTGTTTTTT.

This clone showed up just a few times. The CDR3 DNA is TGCGCCAGCAAGGGTCCAACGGGAGTTAACCGGGAGACCCAGTACTTC. It specifies CASKGPTGVNRETQYF. The V and J genes are TRBV5-1 and TRBJ2-5; D is possibly TRBD2 (6 bases). The CDR3 contains 16 residues. Germline lookup yields CDR1 SGHRS and CDR2 YFSETQ. V dropped 6 bases and J dropped 5 bases, with 23 bases sitting between them.

J is TRBJ2-2 and V is TRBV19; D is possibly TRBD1 (6 bases). The CDR3 has 12 residues. Germline V gene lookup returns CDR1 LNHDA and CDR2 SQIVND (reference sequence). The germline V and J ends were trimmed by 5 bases and 5 bases, with 6 bases remaining between them. CDR3 amino acids: CASSQGTGELFF. CDR3 nucleotides: TGTGCCAGTAGTCAGGGGACCGGGGAGCTGTTTTTT. The variable domain in full, with the rest retrieved from reference TRBV19 and TRBJ2-2, is DGGITQSPKYLFRKEGQNVTLSCEQNLNHDAMYWYRQDPGQGLRLIYYSQIVNDFQKGDIAEGYSVSREKKESFPLTVTSAQKNPTAFYLCASSQGTGELFFGEGSRLTVL.

This clone was found a few times. The chain employs TRBV9 and TRBJ2-1; TRBD2 aligns across 8 bases. The CDR3 loop spans 17 amino acids. From germline, CDR1 is SGDLS and CDR2 YYNGEE. J gave up 1 base and V 3 bases, and 9 bases lay outside the gene matches. The CDR3 nucleotides read TGTGCCAGCAGCGCCCACAGCGGGAGAGAATCCTACAATGAGCAGTTCTTC. Residues: CASSAHSGRESYNEQFF.

This clone was observed once. The chain is built from TRBV30 and TRBJ2-5; the match to TRBD1 covers 10 bases. Trimming cost V 4 bases and J 2 bases; bases outside gene matches: 7. CDR1 and CDR2 from the germline V gene are GTSNPN and SVGIG (reference sequence). The CDR3 is made up of 15 amino acids. As DNA, the CDR3 is TGTGCCTGGAAATCGACAGGGGGCAGGCAAGAGACCCAGTACTTC. This codes for CAWKSTGGRQETQYF.

This clone was observed a handful of times. The chain links TRBV7-2 to TRBJ1-6; TRBD1 matches at 8 bases. There are 14 residues in the CDR3. Trimming removed 6 bases from V and 8 bases from J; junction bases left unmatched: 6. Germline V gene lookup returns CDR1 SGHTA and CDR2 FQGNSA. The DNA of the CDR3 is TGTGCCAGCAGGCGAGACAGGGGTGATTCACCCCTCCACTTT. Translated, it gives CASRRDRGDSPLHF.

This clone was recorded a few times. This chain joins TRBV7-2 and TRBJ2-7; 7 bases agree with TRBD1. V shed 9 bases, J shed 3 bases, and the junction held 8 bases outside the gene matches. The CDR3 totals 13 residues. The V gene's germline CDR1 is SGHTA and CDR2 FQGNSA. For the CDR3, the DNA is TGTGCCAGTCGACAGGGAACCTACTACGAGCAGTACTTC. Translation gives CASRQGTYYEQYF.